The T cell receptor beta chain described here comes from a study of blood T cell repertoires in COVID-19 (dated by TCRdb to about 2020). General notes on the study: Samples from collaborators originated in the United States, Italy and Spain and spanned both the acute and convalescent phases of COVID-19. The samples were drawn from two sources: the first 160 participants of the ongoing ImmuneRACE study, and 1,200 or so subjects contributed by 6 global collaborators. HLA class I and class II types, where available, came from metadata supplied by the sample provider rather than from assay-based typing. Deeply sampled blood TCRbeta repertoires from subjects exposed to, actively infected with, or recovered from COVID-19 were included in the dataset. Sample metadata almost always included a de-identified subject ID, COVID-19 status, age in years and sex. The prospective study material was composed of cDNA or gDNA derived from T cells, B-cell-depleted T cells, or PBMCs. The repertoires were released in a freely available public database meant as a resource for research on the immune response to SARS-CoV-2.

What the study reported, not specific to this receptor: The quantity of clinical and demographic metadata differed by source and by participant and was supplied without curation.

TCRbeta CDR3 regions were amplified from genomic DNA using the immunoSEQ Assay, a bias-controlled multiplex PCR. Concerning the study's data processing: The number of nucleated cells in each sample was estimated from the amplification of reference gene primers within the assay. To quantify the absolute abundance of each unique TCRbeta CDR3 rearrangement, sequence reads were collapsed and filtered. Productive Simpson clonality was computed per sample as the square root of Simpson's diversity index over productive rearrangements. Held by TCRdb, this immuneACCESS table contains in-frame sequences only and omits some clones. Under half of the omission traces to an unresolved V gene where checked; the cause of the rest is unknown. Clonal size and the V and J genes are those of that table, whereas D and trimming came from the DNA. Present in this sample are roughly 150,000 clones, approximately 84% of which were seen just once. Jointly, the top ten make up about 2.5% of the sample.

One collaborating source in Seattle enrolled patients while the patients were actively infected and followed the patients over time throughout the course of disease. The collaborating institutions used their own protocols to collect whole blood in K2EDTA tubes. Collaborator samples were shipped for TCRbeta analysis as frozen whole blood, isolated PBMCs, or DNA extracted from either sample type. For this clone: Its antigen has not been determined. Base qualities were left out, and no much larger clone turns up one base away.

CDR1 and CDR2, per the germline V gene, are MNHEY and SVGAGI. From the cysteine through the phenylalanine, the CDR3 covers 16 amino acids. This entry keeps only the CDR3 DNA: 48 bases, framed from base 1. V lost 3 bases and J lost 3 bases, and the count of bases not matched to a germline gene is 6. Sequencing was done on a sample of peripheral blood. The TCR sequence derives from an elderly woman with COVID-19, enrolled during active disease. The rearranged segments are TRBV6-5 and TRBJ2-2, with 8 bases matching TRBD2. The CDR3 region: CASSYSGTRHTGELFF. The DNA sequence follows: TGTGCCAGCAGTTATTCCGGGACTAGACACACCGGGGAGCTGTTTTTT.